Listed below are T cell receptor beta chains from one sample, sequenced in a study of blood T cell repertoires in COVID-19. The protocol was immunoSEQ multiplex PCR, while the TCRdb copy is restricted to in-frame clones and leaves out a portion. The table includes around 260,000 clones, around 89% detected once. Sequenced material: peripheral blood. The source is a man in his thirties or forties with acute or convalescent COVID-19. The CDR3 runs from the conserved cysteine through the conserved F or W. The order of the fields is V gene, J gene, D gene, clone size, CDR3 DNA, CDR3 protein. A D gene is named only where the DNA matches it firmly. Size tells how often a clone was seen (once, few, many) or the class of an expanded clone, and some rows leave it out.

TRBV28	TRBJ2-7	NA	NA	TGTGCCAGCAGTTTACGGGCAGGGTCGATGGTAGTTTCCGAGCAGTACTTC	CASSLRAGSMVVSEQYF
TRBV7-9	TRBJ1-4	TRBD1	few	TGTGCCAGCAGCTCTCCGGACAGGGCAACTAATGAAAAACTGTTTTTT	CASSSPDRATNEKLFF
TRBV28	TRBJ1-2	NA	NA	TGTGCCAGCAGTGCGGGGTATGGCTACACCTTC	CASSAGYGYTF
TRBV25-1	TRBJ2-7	TRBD2	NA	TGTGCCAGCAGCACTATTAGCGGGAGATCCTACGAGCAGTACTTC	CASSTISGRSYEQYF
TRBV18	TRBJ1-4	NA	few	TGTGCCAGCTCTCGCACCGGGACCACAGGGTATGAAAAACTGTTTTTT	CASSRTGTTGYEKLFF
TRBV6-1	TRBJ1-6	TRBD1	NA	TGTGCCAGCAGTGAATTACAGGGGGGTTCACCCCTCCACTTT	CASSELQGGSPLHF
TRBV7-9	TRBJ1-5	NA	NA	TGTGCCAGCAGCTCTCCCTTCAGCAATCAGCCCCAGCATTTT	CASSSPFSNQPQHF
TRBV30	TRBJ2-1	TRBD2	NA	TGTGCCTGGAGTGGGACTAGCGGGAGTGGGGCCTACAATGAGCAGTTCTTC	CAWSGTSGSGAYNEQFF
TRBV19	TRBJ2-1	TRBD2	NA	TGTGCCAGTAGTAGGCGGGGGGGGAACAATGAGCAGTTCTTC	CASSRRGGNNEQFF
TRBV9	TRBJ2-3	TRBD2	once	TGTGCCAGCAGCGTAGAATTACGGCGGGGGGGCGCCGATACGCAGTATTTT	CASSVELRRGGADTQYF
TRBV9	TRBJ2-3	NA	NA	TGTGCCAGCGGGCTTCGAGATACGCAGTATTTT	CASGLRDTQYF
TRBV18	TRBJ1-2	NA	NA	TGTGCCAGCTCATTACAGAGTTTAAACTATGGCTACACCTTC	CASSLQSLNYGYTF
TRBV19	TRBJ1-6	TRBD1	NA	TGTGCCAGTCGGACCGGACAGGGAATTTCACCCCTCCACTTT	CASRTGQGISPLHF
TRBV19	TRBJ2-3	NA	once	TGTGCCAGTAGGAAGGAACGGGGAAGGGCAGATACGCAGTATTTT	CASRKERGRADTQYF
TRBV27	TRBJ1-2	NA	NA	TGTGCCAGCAGCCGACAGGTGTCGGAGGGCTACACCTTC	CASSRQVSEGYTF
TRBV18	TRBJ2-7	TRBD2	NA	TGTGCCAGCTCACCACCGAGGCTAGCGGGAGGCGAGCAGTACTTC	CASSPPRLAGGEQYF
TRBV28	TRBJ2-1	TRBD1	NA	TGTGCCAGCCTAGGGACAGAACCTTACAATGAGCAGTTCTTC	CASLGTEPYNEQFF
TRBV28	TRBJ2-3	NA	NA	TGTGCCAGCAGTGTACAGGGTAGACGGGCAGATACGCAGTATTTT	CASSVQGRRADTQYF
TRBV18	TRBJ2-3	TRBD1	NA	TGTGCCAGCTCACCGGGACAGTCCACAGATACGCAGTATTTT	CASSPGQSTDTQYF
TRBV28	TRBJ1-2	NA	once	TGTGCCAGCATAGGGGACTATGGCTACACCTTC	CASIGDYGYTF
TRBV27	TRBJ2-7	TRBD1	NA	TGTGCCAGCAGTTCCTCCGGGACAGGGCGTTACGAGCAGTACTTC	CASSSSGTGRYEQYF
TRBV6-1	TRBJ2-7	NA	NA	TGTGCCAGCAGTGAATCTGCGTCTTACAGCTCCTACGAGCAGTACTTC	CASSESASYSSYEQYF
TRBV4-1	TRBJ2-2	NA	NA	TGCGCCAGCAGCCAAGACTTGGGACAAAACACCGGGGAGCTGTTTTTT	CASSQDLGQNTGELFF
TRBV6-5	TRBJ1-3	NA	NA	TGTGCCAGCAGGGTTTCGGGGTTTAGTGGAAACACCATATATTTT	CASRVSGFSGNTIYF
TRBV5-1	TRBJ1-4	TRBD1	few	TGCGCCAGCAGCCCCGAACCTCTGACAGGGGGAAATGAAAAACTGTTTTTT	CASSPEPLTGGNEKLFF
TRBV6-5	TRBJ1-1	NA	NA	TGTGCCGTTCGGAGAATCCAAAGCACTGAAGCTTTCTTT	CAVRRIQSTEAFF
TRBV19	TRBJ2-1	TRBD2	NA	TGTGCCAGTAGTAGGTCTAGCGGGCTGATATACAATGAGCAGTTCTTC	CASSRSSGLIYNEQFF
TRBV5-1	TRBJ2-7	TRBD1	once	TGCGCCAGCCGATCATACCTATCTCCAGGGGGCGAGCAGTACTTC	CASRSYLSPGGEQYF
TRBV2	TRBJ1-5	NA	NA	TGTGCCAGCAGAAGCACGGGAGTTAGCAATCAGCCCCAGCATTTT	CASRSTGVSNQPQHF
TRBV5-6	TRBJ1-2	TRBD1	NA	TGTGCCAGCAGCTTATACGGGACAGGGGCGTATGGCTACACCTTC	CASSLYGTGAYGYTF
TRBV6-6	TRBJ1-3	NA	NA	TGTGCCAGCAGTTACTCGAGGAATGGAAACACCATATATTTT	CASSYSRNGNTIYF
TRBV30	TRBJ2-7	NA	once	TGTGCCTGGAGTTTTAAACTAGGCGAGCAGTACTTC	CAWSFKLGEQYF
TRBV3-1/TRBV3-2	TRBJ1-2	NA	NA	TGTGCCAGCAGCCGCACCGAGGGGACTGCGTATGGCTACACCTTC	CASSRTEGTAYGYTF
TRBV4-1	TRBJ2-1	TRBD2	NA	TGCGCCAGCAGCCAACCCCGACTAGCGGGAGTTGAGTTCTTC	CASSQPRLAGVEFF
TRBV11-2	TRBJ2-7	NA	NA	TGTGCCAGCAGCCAGTCAGGGGGGCCCGTCTACGAGCAGTACTTC	CASSQSGGPVYEQYF
TRBV3-1/TRBV3-2	TRBJ1-2	TRBD1	NA	TGTGCCAGCAGCCAGATGACAGGGGACTATGGCTACACCTTC	CASSQMTGDYGYTF
TRBV5-8	TRBJ1-1	NA	NA	TGTGCCAGCACCATCAGGGCGAACACTGAAGCTTTCTTT	CASTIRANTEAFF
TRBV10-1	TRBJ2-7	TRBD2	NA	TGCGCCAGCAGTGAAGGCGGGAGTAGATACGAGCAGTACTTC	CASSEGGSRYEQYF
TRBV9	TRBJ1-1	NA	NA	TGTGCCAGCACCAGAGTGGGAGGCGGAGCTCGGGCTTTCTTT	CASTRVGGGARAFF
TRBV11-2	TRBJ1-2	NA	NA	TGTGCCAGCAGCTTAGAATCCTTCTATGGCTACACCTTC	CASSLESFYGYTF